The 14 T cell receptor beta chains reported below all come from one sample, sequenced in a study. TCRdb reanalysed the RT-PCR reads using MiXCR and keeps one entry per CDR3 protein. The sample holds around 700,000 distinct CDR3 sequences, approximately 15% seen once. The sample taken for sequencing was memory CD4+ T cells from blood. The source is a female donor in good health, serving as a healthy control.

The chain is built from TRBV5-6 and TRBJ1-3; D possibly corresponds to TRBD1 (6 bases). Germline values: CDR1 SGHDT, CDR2 YYEEEE. Trimming cost V 0 bases and J 7 bases, with 14 bases left between them. This CDR3 is built from 15 residues. The CDR3 nucleotides are TGTGCCAGCAGCTTGGGTGGGGGACAACGGAACACCATATATTTT. It is translated as CASSLGGGQRNTIYF.

This clonotype was seen many times. The V gene is TRBV21-1, the J gene TRBJ2-7; TRBD2 reflects the table's D call only, with no check against the DNA. TRBV21-1 is termed a pseudogene. The CDR3 has 13 amino acids. CDR3 amino acids: CASSGTGGVEQYF. CDR3 sequence (DNA): TGTGCCAGCAGCGGAACGGGAGGGGTTGAGCAGTACTTC.

The chain is built from TRBV25-1 and TRBJ2-7; possibly TRBD1 for D (6 bases). With 3 bases removed from V and 2 bases from J, the gap between germline ends came to 11 bases. This CDR3 spans 14 amino acids. Per the germline V gene, CDR1 is MGHDK and CDR2 is SYGVNS. The CDR3 nucleotides are TGTGCCAGCAGTGAGGCGACAGGAACCTACGAGCAGTACTTC. Residues: CASSEATGTYEQYF.

The sample holds a few counts of this clonotype. The V gene is TRBV7-3, the J gene TRBJ1-5; 9 bases line up with TRBD1. This CDR3 spans 17 amino acids. Germline V gene sequence: CDR1 SGHTA, CDR2 FQGTGA. Unmatched junction bases numbered 9, after V lost 2 bases and J lost 4 bases. The CDR3 is CASSLQFWTGVNQPQHF. CDR3 nucleotide sequence: TGTGCCAGCAGCTTACAATTTTGGACAGGGGTAAATCAGCCCCAGCATTTT.

This clonotype has just a few counts. The chain combines TRBV20-1 with TRBJ1-4; D gene uncertain. Between the trimmed V and J ends, which lost 0 bases and 4 bases, there was a span of 12 bases. The CDR3 covers 15 residues. CDR1 is DFQATT, CDR2 SNEGSKA, per germline (reference sequence). The DNA for the CDR3 is TGCAGTGCTAGAGATTGGGCCTTAAGTAATGAAAAACTGTTTTTT. It is translated as CSARDWALSNEKLFF.

This clonotype was observed at least ten times. The V call is TRBV6-5, the J call TRBJ2-3; TRBD2 matches at 13 bases. V dropped 4 bases and J dropped 6; count of bases not matched to a gene: 10. Germline CDR1 MNHEY, CDR2 SVGAGI. The CDR3 covers 17 residues. The CDR3 DNA is TGTGCCAGCAGTTCGGGGACTAGCGGGAACCTTCGGGATACGCAGTATTTT. Its translation: CASSSGTSGNLRDTQYF.

This clonotype was counted ten times or more. J is TRBJ1-2 and V is TRBV10-3; D call uncertain. Germline CDR1 ENHRY, CDR2 SYGVKD. V lost 2 bases and J lost 4, with 8 bases in between. The CDR3 runs to 13 residues. The CDR3 DNA sequence: TGTGCCATCAGTGAGGAGGGTTCCTATGGCTACACCTTC. Protein: CAISEEGSYGYTF.

The V gene is TRBV20-1, the J gene TRBJ2-3; D tentatively reads TRBD1 or TRBD2 (5 bases each). V was trimmed by 5 bases and J by 0 bases, leaving 15 bases between them. Germline CDR1 and CDR2: DFQATT and SNEGSKA (reference sequence). CDR3 length equals 15 residues. The chain's CDR3 is CSAPRGRVSTDTQYF. The CDR3 nucleotides are TGCAGTGCTCCCCGGGGCAGGGTTAGCACAGATACGCAGTATTTT.

This clonotype was seen a few times. The genes are TRBV6-2 or TRBV6-3 and TRBJ1-5; D might be TRBD1 (6 bases). Trimming left V 5 bases short and J 6 bases short, with 14 bases between. The germline V gene has CDR1 MNHEY and CDR2 SVGEGT. The CDR3 length is 14 residues. CDR3 amino acids: CASSRAQGGQPQHF. The CDR3 DNA is TGTGCCAGCAGTCGGGCACAAGGGGGTCAGCCCCAGCATTTT.

This rearrangement joins TRBV7-9 to TRBJ2-3; 11 bases map to TRBD2. The V gene's germline CDR1 is SEHNR and CDR2 FQNEAQ (reference sequence). Trimming cost V 5 bases and J 0 bases; bases outside gene matches: 7. The CDR3 runs to 17 residues. As DNA, the CDR3 is TGTGCCAGCAGCATGCTAGCGGGGGGTCTAAGCACAGATACGCAGTATTTT. Encoded protein: CASSMLAGGLSTDTQYF.

This clonotype was detected many times. Written as DNA, the CDR3 is TGTGCCAGCAGCCGAGGACCAGATACGCAGTATTTT. Protein: CASSRGPDTQYF. The rearrangement links TRBV4-2 to TRBJ2-3; no clear D. The CDR3 consists of 12 residues. Trimming shortened V by 4 bases and J by 4 bases, and 6 bases separated the two germline ends. Germline lookup yields CDR1 LGHNA and CDR2 YNFKEQ.

V gene TRBV28 combines with J gene TRBJ2-1; D call uncertain. V lost 5 bases and J 3 bases, leaving 11 bases between the germline ends. The CDR3 runs 14 residues. Germline CDR1 MDHEN, CDR2 SYDVKM. CDR3 bases: TGTGCCAGCAGTAGCCAACCCGTCTACAATGAGCAGTTCTTC. Translating it yields CASSSQPVYNEQFF.

The chain uses TRBV20-1 and TRBJ2-5, with D tentatively TRBD2 (5 bases). This CDR3 has 14 residues. From germline, CDR1 is DFQATT and CDR2 SNEGSKA (reference sequence). V lost 0 bases and J lost 8, with 16 bases in between. CDR3 sequence: CSARDLTTQGTQYF. CDR3 bases: TGCAGTGCTAGAGATTTGACTACTCAAGGAACCCAGTACTTC.

This clonotype appeared a few times. The V gene is TRBV5-1, the J gene TRBJ1-1, with 8 bases fitting TRBD1. Unmatched junction bases numbered 7, after V lost 5 bases and J lost 1 base. This CDR3 has 15 residues. Germline lookup yields CDR1 SGHRS and CDR2 YFSETQ. This chain's CDR3 is CASRPGQGTNTEAFF. Written as DNA, the CDR3 is TGCGCCAGCAGACCAGGACAGGGAACGAACACTGAAGCTTTCTTT.